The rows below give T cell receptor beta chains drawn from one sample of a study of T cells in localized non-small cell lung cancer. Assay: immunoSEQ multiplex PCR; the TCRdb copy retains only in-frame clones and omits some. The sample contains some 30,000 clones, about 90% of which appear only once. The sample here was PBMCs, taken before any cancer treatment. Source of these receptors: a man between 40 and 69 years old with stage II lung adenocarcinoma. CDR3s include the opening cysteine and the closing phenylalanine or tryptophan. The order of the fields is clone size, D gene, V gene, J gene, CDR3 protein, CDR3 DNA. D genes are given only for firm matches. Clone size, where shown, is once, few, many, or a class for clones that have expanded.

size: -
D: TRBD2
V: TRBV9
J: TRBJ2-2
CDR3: CASSGTSRNGELFF
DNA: TGTGCCAGCAGCGGGACTAGCCGGAACGGGGAGCTGTTTTTT

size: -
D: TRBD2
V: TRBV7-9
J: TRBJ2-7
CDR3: CASSRGAGENYEQYF
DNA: TGTGCCAGCAGCCGAGGCGCGGGAGAGAACTACGAGCAGTACTTC

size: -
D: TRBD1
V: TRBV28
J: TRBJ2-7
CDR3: CASSQSGTGHYEQYF
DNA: TGTGCCAGCAGCCAATCCGGGACAGGGCACTACGAGCAGTACTTC

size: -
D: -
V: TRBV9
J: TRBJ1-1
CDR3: CASSVGELGTEAFF
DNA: TGTGCCAGCAGCGTAGGAGAACTAGGCACTGAAGCTTTCTTT

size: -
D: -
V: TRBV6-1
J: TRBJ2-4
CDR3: CASSERGSGGIQYF
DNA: TGTGCCAGCAGTGAAAGGGGGTCGGGGGGCATTCAGTACTTC

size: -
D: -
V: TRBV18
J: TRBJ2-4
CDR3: CASSPEMPGHYIQYF
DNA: TGTGCCAGCTCACCAGAAATGCCGGGGCATTACATTCAGTACTTC

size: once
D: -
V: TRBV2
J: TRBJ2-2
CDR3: CASKKGGELFF
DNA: TGTGCCAGCAAGAAAGGCGGGGAGCTGTTTTTT

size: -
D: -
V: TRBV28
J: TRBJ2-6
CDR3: CASRGGGGSGANVLTF
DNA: TGTGCCAGCAGGGGAGGCGGCGGCTCTGGGGCCAACGTCCTGACTTTC

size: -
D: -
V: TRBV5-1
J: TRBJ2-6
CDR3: CASSLGEHNSGANVLTF
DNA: TGCGCCAGCAGCTTGGGCGAACATAACTCTGGGGCCAACGTCCTGACTTTC

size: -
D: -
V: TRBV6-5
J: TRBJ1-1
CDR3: CASSSNAGSAFF
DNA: TGTGCCAGCAGCTCCAACGCGGGTTCAGCTTTCTTT

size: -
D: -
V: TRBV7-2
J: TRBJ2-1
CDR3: CASSLGPTELGEQFF
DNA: TGTGCCAGCAGCTTAGGGCCCACCGAGTTAGGTGAGCAGTTCTTC

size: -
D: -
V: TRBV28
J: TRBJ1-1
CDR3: CASSPGVLNTEAFF
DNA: TGTGCCAGCAGCCCGGGCGTTCTGAACACTGAAGCTTTCTTT

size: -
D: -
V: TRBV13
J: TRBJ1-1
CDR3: CASSLGGNTEAFF
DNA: TGTGCCAGCAGCTTAGGTGGGAACACTGAAGCTTTCTTT

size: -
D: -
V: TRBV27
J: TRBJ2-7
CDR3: CASSSQGSYEQYF
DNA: TGTGCCAGCAGTTCCCAGGGGAGTTACGAGCAGTACTTC

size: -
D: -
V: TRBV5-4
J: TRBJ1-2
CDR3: CASSLGAGIDGYTF
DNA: TGTGCCAGCAGCTTGGGGGCAGGAATTGATGGCTACACCTTC

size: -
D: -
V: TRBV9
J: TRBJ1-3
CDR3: CASSVSARGSRNFNTIYF
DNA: TGTGCCAGCAGCGTCTCCGCCCGGGGGTCCCGCAATTTTAACACCATATATTTT

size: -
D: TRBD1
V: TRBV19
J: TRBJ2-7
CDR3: CASFPGQRSGEQYF
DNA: TGTGCCAGTTTTCCGGGACAGAGGAGTGGCGAGCAGTACTTC

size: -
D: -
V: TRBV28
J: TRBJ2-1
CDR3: CASSFITTFSNEQFF
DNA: TGTGCCAGCAGTTTTATCACTACCTTTTCGAATGAGCAGTTCTTC

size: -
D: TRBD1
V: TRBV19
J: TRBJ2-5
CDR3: CASSIRGLGETQYF
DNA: TGTGCCAGTAGCATAAGGGGGCTTGGGGAGACCCAGTACTTC

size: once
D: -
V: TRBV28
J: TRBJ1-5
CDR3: CASSSGFYSNQPQHF
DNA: TGTGCCAGCAGTTCCGGGTTTTATAGCAATCAGCCCCAGCATTTT

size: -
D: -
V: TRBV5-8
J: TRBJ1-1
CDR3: CASSLSRGIRNTEAFF
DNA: TGTGCCAGCAGCTTGTCCAGGGGCATTAGGAACACTGAAGCTTTCTTT

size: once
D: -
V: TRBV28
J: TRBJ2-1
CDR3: CASTDRLPNEQFF
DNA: TGTGCCAGCACCGACAGGCTTCCCAATGAGCAGTTCTTC

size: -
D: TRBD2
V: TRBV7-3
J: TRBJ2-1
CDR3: CASSLMALAGLNEQFF
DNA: TGTGCCAGCAGCTTAATGGCACTAGCGGGACTCAATGAGCAGTTCTTC

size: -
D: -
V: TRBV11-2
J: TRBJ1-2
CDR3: CASSLGGRSGGYTF
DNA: TGTGCCAGCAGCTTAGGCGGACGGTCCGGTGGCTACACCTTC

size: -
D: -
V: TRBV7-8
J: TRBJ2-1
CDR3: CASSLSPGSSYNEQFF
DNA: TGTGCCAGCAGCTTATCCCCCGGAAGCTCCTACAATGAGCAGTTCTTC

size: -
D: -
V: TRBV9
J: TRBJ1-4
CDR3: CASSVGGADEKLFF
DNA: TGTGCCAGCAGCGTTGGGGGCGCCGACGAAAAACTGTTTTTT

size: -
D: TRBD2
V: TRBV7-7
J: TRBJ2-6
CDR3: CASSPSGTGANVLTF
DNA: TGTGCCAGCAGCCCTAGCGGCACTGGGGCCAACGTCCTGACTTTC

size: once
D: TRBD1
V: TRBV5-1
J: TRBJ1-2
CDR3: CASSAGLTGDTGYTF
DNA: TGCGCCAGCAGCGCCGGACTTACAGGGGACACAGGCTACACCTTC

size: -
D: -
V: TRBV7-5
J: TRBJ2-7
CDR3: CVRSPNPLIAGVHEQYF
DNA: TGTGTCAGAAGCCCTAACCCCTTAATAGCGGGAGTGCACGAGCAGTACTTC

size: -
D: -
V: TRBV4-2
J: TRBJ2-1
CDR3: CASSQVGHTPLYNEQFF
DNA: TGTGCCAGCAGCCAAGTTGGCCATACCCCTCTCTACAATGAGCAGTTCTTC

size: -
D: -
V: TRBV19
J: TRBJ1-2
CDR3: CASSIRRGANYGYTF
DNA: TGTGCCAGTAGTATAAGAAGGGGCGCTAACTATGGCTACACCTTC

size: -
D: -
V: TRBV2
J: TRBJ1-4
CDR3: CASRGGLGNEKLFF
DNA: TGTGCCAGCAGGGGTGGTCTTGGTAATGAAAAACTGTTTTTT

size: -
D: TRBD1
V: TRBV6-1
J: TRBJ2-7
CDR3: CASSETGDEQYF
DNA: TGTGCCAGCAGTGAGACAGGGGACGAGCAGTACTTC

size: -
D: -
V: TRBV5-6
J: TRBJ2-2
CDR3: CASSLQRTGELFF
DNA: TGTGCCAGCAGCTTGCAACGCACCGGGGAGCTGTTTTTT

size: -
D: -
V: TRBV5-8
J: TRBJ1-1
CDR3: CASSLPGFASAEAFF
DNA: TGTGCCAGCAGCTTACCGGGTTTTGCGTCCGCTGAAGCTTTCTTT

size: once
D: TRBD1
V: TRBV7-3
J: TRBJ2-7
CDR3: CASSLGTGYEQYF
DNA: TGTGCCAGCAGCTTAGGGACAGGCTACGAGCAGTACTTC

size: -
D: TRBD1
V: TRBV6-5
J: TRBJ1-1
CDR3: CASSYTTGGTEAFF
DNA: TGTGCCAGCAGTTATACGACAGGGGGCACTGAAGCTTTCTTT

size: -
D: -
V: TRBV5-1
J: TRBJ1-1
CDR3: CASSLGGLTNTEAFF
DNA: TGCGCCAGCAGCTTGGGGGGATTGACAAACACTGAAGCTTTCTTT

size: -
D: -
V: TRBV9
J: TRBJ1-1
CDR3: CASSFREEMGVMNTEAFF
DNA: TGTGCCAGCAGTTTTAGGGAAGAAATGGGGGTGATGAACACTGAAGCTTTCTTT

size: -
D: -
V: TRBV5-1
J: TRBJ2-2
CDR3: CASSLIVSNTGELFF
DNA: TGCGCCAGCAGCTTGATTGTATCGAACACCGGGGAGCTGTTTTTT

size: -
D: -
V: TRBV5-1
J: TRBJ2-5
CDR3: CASSERTSPETQYF
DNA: TGCGCCAGCAGCGAGCGAACTAGTCCGGAGACCCAGTACTTC

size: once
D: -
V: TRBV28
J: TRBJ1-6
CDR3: CASSPQGPGNSPLHF
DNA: TGTGCCAGCAGTCCCCAGGGACCGGGCAATTCACCCCTCCACTTT

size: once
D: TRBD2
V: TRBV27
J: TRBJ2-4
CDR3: CASQRERNIQYF
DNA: TGTGCCAGCCAGCGGGAGAGAAACATTCAGTACTTC

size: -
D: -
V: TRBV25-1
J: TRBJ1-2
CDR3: CATADLYGYTF
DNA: TGTGCCACTGCGGACCTTTATGGCTACACCTTC

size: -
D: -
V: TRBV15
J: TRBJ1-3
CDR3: CATSPGGSGNTIYF
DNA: TGTGCCACCAGCCCGGGAGGCTCTGGAAACACCATATATTTT